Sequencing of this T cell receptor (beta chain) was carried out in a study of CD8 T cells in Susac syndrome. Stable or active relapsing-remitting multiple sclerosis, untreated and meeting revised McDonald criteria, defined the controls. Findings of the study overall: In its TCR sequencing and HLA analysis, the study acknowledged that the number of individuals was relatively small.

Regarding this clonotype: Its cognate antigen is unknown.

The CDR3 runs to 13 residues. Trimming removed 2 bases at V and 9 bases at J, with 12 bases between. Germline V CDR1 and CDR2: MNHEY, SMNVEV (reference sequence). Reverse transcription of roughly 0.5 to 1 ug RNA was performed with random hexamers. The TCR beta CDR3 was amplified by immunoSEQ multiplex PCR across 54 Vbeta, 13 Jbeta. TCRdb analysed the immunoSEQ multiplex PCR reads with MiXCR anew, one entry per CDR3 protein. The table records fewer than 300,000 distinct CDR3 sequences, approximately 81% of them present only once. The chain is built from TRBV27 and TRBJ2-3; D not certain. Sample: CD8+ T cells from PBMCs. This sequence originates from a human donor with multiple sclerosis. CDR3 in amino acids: CASSLSAYWTQYF. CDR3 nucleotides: TGTGCCAGCAGTTTAAGCGCCTATTGGACGCAGTATTTT.